These 29 T cell receptor beta chains were sequenced from one sample in a study of beta chain features in type 1 diabetes. Expressed TCRB transcripts were sequenced, since all the RNA that had been isolated was reverse transcribed. Profiling relied on immunoSEQ multiplex PCR, and the TCRdb table lists in-frame clones only, not all of them. The data hold tens of thousands of clones, with roughly three fifths observed a single time. What was sequenced was Tregs from blood. The source of these receptors is a woman aged 18 to 35 in good health.

The J gene is TRBJ2-2, the V gene TRBV25-1; 7 positions match TRBD1. V dropped 7 bases and J dropped 7; count of bases not matched to a gene: 9. The CDR3 is made up of 14 amino acids. CDR1 is MGHDK, CDR2 SYGVNS, per germline. The CDR3 nucleotides are TGTGCCAGCAAGAAGACAGGGAGTAGCGGGGAGCTGTTTTTT. This gives the protein CASKKTGSSGELFF.

The chain joins TRBV7-2 to TRBJ2-7, with 10 bases that match TRBD2. V trimming: 2 bases; J trimming: 4 bases; junction bases outside the gene matches: 5. CDR3 length equals 15 residues. Germline CDR1 is SGHTA and CDR2 is FQGNSA. Written as DNA, the CDR3 is TGTGCCAGCAGCTTACAATCTAGCGGGAGTTACGAGCAGTACTTC. It codes for CASSLQSSGSYEQYF.

Only a few counts were recorded for this clone. The genes are TRBV15 and TRBJ1-4, with 7 bases fitting TRBD1. The junction had 6 bases not matched to a gene; V was cut back by 0 bases and J by 8 bases. CDR3 length equals 15 residues. CDR1 and CDR2 from the germline V gene are LNHNV and YYDKDF (reference sequence). The CDR3 loop is CATSRENRGREKLFF. As DNA, the CDR3 is TGTGCCACCAGCAGAGAGAACAGGGGAAGGGAAAAACTGTTTTTT.

The CDR3 is CASGFEGTGALNEQFF. The CDR3, as DNA: TGTGCCAGTGGGTTCGAGGGGACAGGGGCTCTTAATGAGCAGTTCTTC. The gene calls are TRBV19 and TRBJ2-1; 10 positions match TRBD1. Germline loops: CDR1 LNHDA, CDR2 SQIVND (reference sequence). The CDR3 is 16 residues long. The junction had 14 bases not matched to a gene; V was cut back by 8 bases and J by 7 bases.

The chain is built from TRBV4-2 and TRBJ2-1; possibly TRBD2 for D (5 bases). In germline, CDR1 is LGHNA, CDR2 YNFKEQ. Trimming shortened V by 1 base and J by 3 bases, and 10 bases separated the two germline ends. The CDR3 covers 15 residues. Here the CDR3 DNA reads TGTGCCAGCAGCCAAGGGGCCGGGGTCTACAATGAGCAGTTCTTC. Protein: CASSQGAGVYNEQFF.

The rearrangement links TRBV19 to TRBJ2-5; TRBD2 aligns across 8 bases. The J call may be mistaken, given a closer DNA end match to TRBJ2-7. Germline-derived CDR1 and CDR2 are LNHDA and SQIVND (reference sequence). This CDR3 is built from 14 residues. The chain's CDR3 is CASSRASGSYEQYF. In DNA form, the CDR3 reads TGTGCCAGTAGTCGCGCTAGCGGGTCCTACGAGCAGTACTTC.

The chain couples TRBV11-2 to TRBJ2-2; tentative D call: TRBD1 (6 bases). Deletions cut 4 bases from V and 1 base from J, with 13 bases between. The germline CDR1 and CDR2 sequences are SGHAT and FQNNGV. The CDR3 has 16 amino acids. In nucleotides, the CDR3 is TGTGCCAGCAGCTGGCGTGGGGGCCGGAACACCGGGGAGCTGTTTTTT. The encoded protein is CASSWRGGRNTGELFF.

The V call is TRBV10-3, the J call TRBJ2-7; possibly TRBD1 for D (8 bases). Germline CDR1 and CDR2: ENHRY and SYGVKD. V was clipped by 3 bases and J by 4 bases, with 13 bases between them. This CDR3 comprises 14 residues. The CDR3 region is CAISEQGGRYEQYF. The CDR3 region has the DNA TGTGCCATCAGTGAACAGGGGGGGAGATACGAGCAGTACTTC.

V gene TRBV14 combines with J gene TRBJ1-1, with D tentatively TRBD1 (6 bases). CDR1 and CDR2 from the germline V gene are SGHDN and FVKESK. Trimming took 0 bases from V and 4 from J, leaving 9 bases between them. The CDR3 has 14 amino acids. CDR3 amino acids: CASSQESRGTEAFF. The CDR3 DNA reads as TGTGCCAGCAGCCAAGAATCCAGGGGCACTGAAGCTTTCTTT. The full variable domain, with the rest looked up from reference TRBV14 and TRBJ1-1, is EAGVTQFPSHSVIEKGQTVTLRCDPISGHDNLYWYRRVMGKEIKFLLHFVKESKQDESGMPNNRFLAERTGGTYSTLKVQPAELEDSGVYFCASSQESRGTEAFFGQGTRLTVV.

The chain employs TRBV6-1 and TRBJ2-5; perhaps TRBD2 as D (6 bases). Per the germline V gene, CDR1 is MNHNS and CDR2 is SASEGT. The CDR3 is 13 residues long. V lost 4 bases and J 6 bases, leaving 12 bases between the germline ends. The CDR3 DNA follows: TGTGCCAGCAGTGCGGAGGGGTGGAAGACCCAGTACTTC. Its protein product is CASSAEGWKTQYF.

This sequence joins TRBV10-2 and TRBJ1-2; possible D gene TRBD1, 5 bases. This CDR3 comprises 13 residues. Trimming left V 6 bases short and J 6 bases short, with 14 bases between. Germline loops: CDR1 WSHSY, CDR2 SAAADI. In DNA form, the CDR3 reads TGCGCCAGCAGGGATACAGGAAGGGATGGCTACACCTTC. Its translation is CASRDTGRDGYTF.

The chain is built from TRBV6-7 and TRBJ2-3; 14 bases map to TRBD2. TRBV6-7 is designated an ORF whose function remains uncertain. Trimming removed 6 bases from V and 4 bases from J; junction bases left unmatched: 15. CDR3 size: 19 residues. CDR3 protein: CASSPQTSGRAVNADTQYF. CDR3 sequence (DNA): TGTGCCAGCAGCCCCCAGACTAGCGGGAGGGCCGTTAACGCAGATACGCAGTATTTT.

The J gene is TRBJ2-3, the V gene TRBV6-1; D remains ambiguous. This CDR3 contains 14 residues. The V gene lost 5 bases and the J gene lost 0 bases, with 9 bases spanning the gap. CDR1 MNHNS and CDR2 SASEGT come from the germline V gene. CDR3 loop: CASSWSVSTDTQYF. The CDR3 bases are TGTGCCAGCAGTTGGTCAGTTAGCACAGATACGCAGTATTTT.

This clone showed up just a few times. The chain couples TRBV18 to TRBJ2-1, with 9 bases fitting TRBD2. The CDR3 loop spans 17 amino acids. Germline V CDR1 and CDR2: KGHSH, LQKENI. V gave up 3 bases and J gave up 4 bases; unmatched junction bases: 10. CDR3 DNA: TGTGCCAGCTCACCGCTGGCGGGAGGGCCACAGTACAATGAGCAGTTCTTC. It is translated as CASSPLAGGPQYNEQFF.

CDR3 amino acids: CASKNRGDYNEQFF. The DNA for the CDR3 is TGTGCCAGCAAGAACAGGGGAGACTACAATGAGCAGTTCTTC. The V and J genes are TRBV2 and TRBJ2-1; 7 bases map to TRBD1. Per germline, CDR1 SNHLY and CDR2 FYNNEI. The CDR3 extends over 14 amino acids. V shed 7 bases and J 3 bases; nucleotides not matched to a gene: 6.

The chain links TRBV5-1 to TRBJ2-3; D is ambiguous. V was cut by 10 bases and J by 5 bases, with 8 bases left in between. The CDR3 loop spans 10 amino acids. Per germline, CDR1 SGHRS and CDR2 YFSETQ. Written as DNA, the CDR3 is TGCGCCTCCGGAGAAGATACGCAGTATTTT. This encodes CASGEDTQYF.

The chain employs TRBV7-3 and TRBJ2-2; the match to TRBD1 covers 9 bases. The junction had 9 bases not matched to a gene; V was cut back by 5 bases and J by 5 bases. The CDR3 consists of 16 residues. Looked up from germline, CDR1 is SGHTA and CDR2 is FQGTGA. The chain's CDR3 is CASSLTGGAGTGELFF. The CDR3 DNA reads as TGTGCCAGCAGCCTCACAGGGGGCGCGGGAACCGGGGAGCTGTTTTTT.

The chain uses TRBV5-6 and TRBJ1-1; a weak D match, TRBD1 (5 bases). CDR3 size: 15 residues. Germline V lookup: CDR1 SGHDT, CDR2 YYEEEE. V gave up 0 bases and J gave up 3 bases, with 12 bases separating them. The CDR3: CASSLVGAGDTEAFF. The CDR3 DNA sequence: TGTGCCAGCAGCTTGGTAGGGGCTGGGGACACTGAAGCTTTCTTT.

The V and J genes are TRBV2 and TRBJ1-2; tentative D call: TRBD1 (6 bases). V was cut by 3 bases and J by 3 bases, with 14 bases left in between. From germline, CDR1 is SNHLY and CDR2 FYNNEI. This CDR3 has 15 residues. In nucleotides, the CDR3 is TGTGCCAGCAGTGATAGAGGGGGAGGGTACTATGGCTACACCTTC. It yields the protein CASSDRGGGYYGYTF.

This clone was detected only a few times. The chain carries TRBV5-1 and TRBJ2-5; D gene ambiguous. The better agreement between TRBJ2-7 and the DNA end casts doubt on the J call. Germline V gene sequence: CDR1 SGHRS, CDR2 YFSETQ. The CDR3 has 15 residues. The CDR3 loop reads CASSLAPAGTYEQYF. DNA of the CDR3: TGCGCCAGCAGCTTGGCCCCGGCAGGTACCTACGAGCAGTACTTC.

V and J are TRBV11-2 and TRBJ2-3, with TRBD2 matching over 8 bases. This CDR3 comprises 15 residues. V lost 0 bases to trimming and J lost 9 bases; unmatched junction nucleotides: 8. Germline values: CDR1 SGHAT, CDR2 FQNNGV. CDR3 protein: CASSLEPGGPRTQYF. As DNA, the CDR3 is TGTGCCAGCAGCTTAGAGCCGGGAGGGCCGAGGACGCAGTATTTT.

The rearrangement uses TRBV7-8 and TRBJ1-5; 8 bases are shared with TRBD1. V gave up 2 bases and J gave up 6 bases; unmatched junction bases: 9. The CDR3 is 16 amino acids. Germline CDR1 SGHVS, CDR2 FQNEAQ. CDR3 residues: CASSLFDRGGFQPQHF. CDR3 nucleotide sequence: TGTGCCAGCAGCTTATTTGACAGGGGAGGGTTTCAGCCCCAGCATTTT.

The chain is built from TRBV5-1 and TRBJ2-7; 9 nucleotides match TRBD2. This CDR3 is built from 17 residues. CDR1 SGHRS and CDR2 YFSETQ come from the germline V gene. V lost 4 bases, J lost 2 bases, and 13 bases stayed unmatched. CDR3 DNA sequence: TGCGCCAGCAGCCGGGGGACGACTAGCGGCTCAACCTACGAGCAGTACTTC. Translated, it gives CASSRGTTSGSTYEQYF.

J is TRBJ1-1 and V is TRBV7-9; TRBD1 is a possible D gene (6 bases). This CDR3 has 16 residues. CDR1 and CDR2 (germline): SEHNR, FQNEAQ (reference sequence). V was shortened by 3 bases and J by 1 base, with 15 bases between the two germline ends. This chain's CDR3 is CASSFPQGGGNTEAFF. CDR3 DNA sequence: TGTGCCAGCAGCTTCCCACAGGGAGGGGGGAACACTGAAGCTTTCTTT. The variable domain in full, with the rest retrieved from reference TRBV7-9 and TRBJ1-1, is DTGVSQNPRHKITKRGQNVTFRCDPISEHNRLYWYRQTLGQGPEFLTYFQNEAQLEKSRLLSDRFSAERPKGSFSTLEIQRTEQGDSAMYLCASSFPQGGGNTEAFFGQGTRLTVV.

This clone has just a few counts. The rearrangement uses TRBV28 and TRBJ2-1, with 7 bases aligning to TRBD2. The germline V gene encodes CDR1 MDHEN and CDR2 SYDVKM. V shed 8 bases, J shed 8 bases, and the junction held 9 bases outside the gene matches. CDR3 length: 13 amino acids. CDR3 region: CASQGGVFYEQFF. For the CDR3, the DNA is TGTGCCAGCCAGGGAGGGGTATTTTATGAGCAGTTCTTC.

The DNA of the CDR3 is TGCGCCAGCAGCTCCCCTAGCGGGGGGGCTAATGAGCAGTTCTTC. Translation gives CASSSPSGGANEQFF. V and J are TRBV5-1 and TRBJ2-1; 12 bases map to TRBD2. The germline V gene has CDR1 SGHRS and CDR2 YFSETQ. The CDR3 extends over 15 amino acids. V shed 3 bases, J shed 7 bases, and the junction held 5 bases outside the gene matches.

This chain connects TRBV5-1 to TRBJ2-2; D is ambiguous. Germline V CDR1 and CDR2: SGHRS, YFSETQ. Trimming pared 0 bases from V and 5 bases from J, leaving 5 bases between. This CDR3 contains 13 residues. The CDR3 DNA reads as TGCGCCAGCAGCTTGGGAGATACCGGGGAGCTGTTTTTT. Its translation is CASSLGDTGELFF.

This chain joins TRBV7-2 and TRBJ2-7; D unclear. The CDR3 is made up of 11 amino acids. Germline V lookup: CDR1 SGHTA, CDR2 FQGNSA. Trimming stripped 6 bases from V and 6 bases from J, with 9 bases between. The CDR3 sequence is CASSLTSEQYF. The CDR3 nucleotides are TGTGCCAGCAGTCTCACAAGCGAGCAGTACTTC. Full variable domain (outside the CDR3, taken from reference TRBV7-2 and TRBJ2-7): GAGVSQSPSNKVTEKGKDVELRCDPISGHTALYWYRQSLGQGLEFLIYFQGNSAPDKSGLPSDRFSAERTGGSVSTLTIQRTQQEDSAVYLCASSLTSEQYFGPGTRLTVT.

This chain connects TRBV30 to TRBJ1-4, with D hard to call. Between the trimmed V and J ends, which lost 5 bases and 5 bases, there was a span of 9 bases. The CDR3 length is 12 residues. CDR1 and CDR2 from the germline V gene are GTSNPN and SVGIG (reference sequence). CDR3 nucleotide sequence: TGTGCCTGGGGACGGGAGAATGAAAAACTGTTTTTT. Translating it yields CAWGRENEKLFF.